This T cell receptor beta chain stems from a study of blood T cell repertoires in COVID-19 (dated by TCRdb to the early 2020s). Concerning the study at large: Samples from collaborators originated in the United States, Italy and Spain and spanned both the acute and convalescent phases of COVID-19. The prospective study material was composed of cDNA or gDNA derived from T cells, B-cell-depleted T cells, or PBMCs. The dataset comprised deeply sampled blood TCRbeta repertoires from subjects exposed to, actively infected with, or recovered from COVID-19. The repertoires were released in a freely available public database intended as a resource for research on the immune response to SARS-CoV-2. The samples were drawn from the first 160 participants of the ongoing ImmuneRACE study and from 1,254 subjects provided by 6 global collaborators. Nearly every sample came with metadata listing a de-identified subject ID, COVID-19 status, age in years and sex. Where HLA class I and class II types were available, the types were taken from metadata supplied by the sample provider, not from assay-based typing. The study at large found these results: The quantity of clinical and demographic metadata differed by source and by participant and was supplied without curation.

The junction carries 17 bases between V and J, which are trimmed by 7 bases and 4 bases respectively. Via the germline V gene, CDR1 is MNHEY and CDR2 SVGEGT. Reading from cysteine to phenylalanine, the CDR3 counts 15 amino acids. The CDR3 DNA has 45 bases and is translated from base 1. Worth noting for this clone: Which antigen it targets is not known. It has no much larger one-base neighbor in the sample; base qualities were not kept.

TCRbeta CDR3 regions were amplified from genomic DNA using the immunoSEQ Assay, a bias-controlled multiplex PCR. The authors' analysis ran thus. The number of nucleated cells in each sample was estimated from the amplification of reference gene primers within the assay. To quantify the absolute abundance of each unique TCRbeta CDR3 rearrangement, sequence reads were collapsed and filtered. Productive Simpson clonality was computed per sample as the square root of Simpson's diversity index over productive rearrangements. The source is immuneACCESS, and TCRdb retained only in-frame sequences with V and J called. Part of the clones is not carried over; for the studies checked, unresolved V genes explain less than half of this, and the remainder is unexplained. V and J calls and clone size are as listed in that table; D and trimming were resolved from the DNA. Recorded for this sample are some 87,000 clones; over 70% of them occurred a single time. Approximately 39% of the sample belongs to the ten largest clones.

The collaborating institutions used their own protocols to collect whole blood in K2EDTA tubes. Collaborator samples were shipped for TCRbeta analysis as frozen whole blood, isolated PBMCs, or DNA extracted from either sample type. The sample comprised peripheral blood. The receptor was derived from an elderly man with active or convalescent COVID-19. The sequence joins TRBV6-2 or TRBV6-3 to TRBJ1-5, with an unclear D gene assignment. The CDR3 corresponds to CASTPVRLRNQPQHF. The sequence in DNA is TGTGCCAGCACCCCCGTCCGGCTGAGGAATCAGCCCCAGCATTTT.